Each of the 20 T cell receptor beta chains below was sequenced from the same sample in a study of Ad26.COV2.S vaccination and SARS-CoV-2 variants. Treatment given: some 20 received Ad26.COV2.S at low or high dose, single or two shots; roughly five received placebo; per-sample allocation not given. Sample collection was performed on day 63 after the first vaccine or placebo injection. Sequenced by immunoSEQ multiplex PCR; TCRdb stores in-frame clones only, minus some. This sample has 300,000 to 400,000 clones, with about nine tenths found just once. The input for sequencing was peripheral blood, taken in a trial of Ad26.COV2.S vaccine versus placebo. The receptors stem from a person aged 18-65 years who received the Ad26.COV2.S COVID-19 vaccine or a placebo.

The chain joins TRBV12-5 to TRBJ2-3; no reliable D call. Germline loops: CDR1 LGHNT, CDR2 FRNRAP. CDR3 size: 15 residues. V was pared by 4 bases and J by 5 bases, with 16 bases between. CDR3 protein: CASGSTLMTGDTQYF. The CDR3 DNA reads TGTGCTAGTGGTTCGACCCTAATGACGGGAGATACGCAGTATTTT.

The rearrangement joins TRBV5-1 to TRBJ2-7; 10 bases line up with TRBD2. CDR1 and CDR2 (germline): SGHRS, YFSETQ. The CDR3 length is 15 residues. After removal of 2 bases from V and 2 bases from J, the junction contained 4 bases not matched to a gene. CDR3 nucleotides: TGCGCCAGCAGCTTAGGACTAGCGGAGACCTACGAGCAGTACTTC. Encoded protein: CASSLGLAETYEQYF. The entire variable domain, with the rest obtained from reference TRBV5-1 and TRBJ2-7, is as follows: KAGVTQTPRYLIKTRGQQVTLSCSPISGHRSVSWYQQTPGQGLQFLFEYFSETQRNKGNFPGRFSGRQFSNSRSEMNVSTLELGDSALYLCASSLGLAETYEQYFGPGTRLTVT.

The gene calls are TRBV4-2 and TRBJ1-5; TRBD1 agrees at 9 bases. Trimming took 0 bases from V and 5 from J; bases not matched to a gene: 2. The CDR3 has 15 residues. CDR1 LGHNA and CDR2 YNFKEQ come from the germline V gene. DNA for the CDR3: TGTGCCAGCAGCCAAGATACAGGGGGCCATCAGCCCCAGCATTTT. It translates to CASSQDTGGHQPQHF.

CDR3 coding DNA: TGTGCCAGCTCACCACCACATAGCGGGGTAACCTACAATGAGCAGTTCTTC. This codes for CASSPPHSGVTYNEQFF. The gene calls are TRBV18 and TRBJ2-1, with 8 nucleotides matching TRBD2. The CDR3 extends over 17 amino acids. The V gene's germline CDR1 is KGHSH and CDR2 LQKENI. Unmatched junction bases numbered 6, after V lost 0 bases and J lost 2 bases.

Note on this clone: Other DNA sequences in this sample translate to the same CDR3. This rearrangement joins TRBV6-1 to TRBJ1-5; D unclear. The CDR3 has 15 residues. CDR1 is MNHNS, CDR2 SASEGT, per germline. V lost 3 bases, J lost 0 bases, and 9 bases lay in between. The CDR3 loop is CASSEEGDSNQPQHF. CDR3 bases: TGTGCCAGCAGTGAGGAGGGAGATAGCAATCAGCCCCAGCATTTT.

Points on this clone: The junction does not match germline at one end; this may be a read error. V usage is TRBV7-7 and J usage is TRBJ2-1, with 13 bases matching TRBD2. The germline gives CDR1 SSHAT, CDR2 FNYEAQ (reference sequence). The CDR3 extends over 17 amino acids. CDR3 nucleotides: TGTGCTAGCAGCTTAGGGGGGACTAGCGGGGAGTCAACTGAGCAGTTCTTC. Residues: CASSLGGTSGESTEQFF.

The chain is built from TRBV18 and TRBJ2-2, with D tentatively TRBD2 (6 bases). The V gene's germline CDR1 is KGHSH and CDR2 LQKENI. There are 15 residues in the CDR3. Between the trimmed V and J ends, which lost 3 bases and 7 bases, there was a span of 15 bases. CDR3 nucleotides: TGTGCCAGCTCACCGGAGGGCAGAACGGGCGGGGAGCTGTTTTTT. Translated, it gives CASSPEGRTGGELFF.

The chain links TRBV11-2 to TRBJ2-7; D is possibly TRBD1 (6 bases). This CDR3 contains 15 residues. Germline assignment: CDR1 SGHAT and CDR2 FQNNGV. Trimming cost V 4 bases and J 5 bases, with 18 bases left between them. The CDR3 spells CASSSIPDRPHEQYF. The CDR3 DNA follows: TGTGCCAGCAGCTCAATTCCGGACAGACCGCACGAGCAGTACTTC.

The genes are TRBV11-2 and TRBJ1-5; unclear D gene. Trimming cost V 3 bases and J 7 bases, with 13 bases left between them. The length of the CDR3 is 14 residues. CDR1 and CDR2 from the germline V gene are SGHAT and FQNNGV. CDR3 protein: CASSFEGTGQPQHF. For the CDR3, the DNA is TGTGCCAGCAGCTTTGAAGGTACGGGGCAGCCCCAGCATTTT.

The rearrangement joins TRBV4-2 to TRBJ2-5, with 8 bases lining up with TRBD1. J gave up 4 bases and V 4 bases, and 5 bases lay outside the gene matches. The CDR3 extends over 14 amino acids. Germline CDR1 LGHNA, CDR2 YNFKEQ. The CDR3 here is CASSPGQGRETQYF. The CDR3, as DNA: TGTGCCAGCAGCCCCGGACAGGGTAGAGAGACCCAGTACTTC.

The V gene is TRBV4-3, the J gene TRBJ1-2; D perhaps matches TRBD1 (5 bases). V shed 1 base and J shed 4 bases, with 22 bases lying between them. CDR3 length: 18 residues. Looked up from germline, CDR1 is LGHNA and CDR2 is YSLEER. In nucleotides, the CDR3 is TGCGCCAGCAGCCAAGCGTTTAACTTTCAGGGTCCCACCTATGGCTACACCTTC. Its translation is CASSQAFNFQGPTYGYTF.

The chain employs TRBV4-2 and TRBJ2-3, with 9 nucleotides matching TRBD2. This CDR3 region has 14 residues. Germline CDR1 is LGHNA and CDR2 is YNFKEQ. The trim removed 4 bases at V and 3 bases at J, leaving 2 bases unmatched. CDR3 in amino acids: CASSPGLATDTQYF. CDR3 DNA sequence: TGTGCCAGCAGCCCGGGACTAGCAACAGATACGCAGTATTTT.

This chain connects TRBV3-1 (or the pseudogene TRBV3-2) to TRBJ2-7; TRBD1 aligns across 7 bases. The CDR3 runs 15 residues. V lost 3 bases, J lost 3 bases, and 8 bases stayed unmatched. CDR1 is LGHDT, CDR2 YNNKEL, per germline (reference sequence). As DNA, the CDR3 is TGTGCCAGCAGCCATATTCACAGGGGTGTCTACGAGCAGTACTTC. It is translated as CASSHIHRGVYEQYF.

The V and J genes are TRBV5-1 and TRBJ1-6; D perhaps matches TRBD1 (5 bases). The germline V gene has CDR1 SGHRS and CDR2 YFSETQ. Trimming pared 0 bases from V and 5 bases from J, leaving 12 bases between. The CDR3 is 16 residues long. CDR3 protein: CASSLGRQLDNSPLHF. Written as DNA, the CDR3 is TGCGCCAGCAGCTTGGGAAGACAGCTAGATAATTCACCCCTCCACTTT. Full variable domain (rest looked up from reference TRBV5-1 and TRBJ1-6): KAGVTQTPRYLIKTRGQQVTLSCSPISGHRSVSWYQQTPGQGLQFLFEYFSETQRNKGNFPGRFSGRQFSNSRSEMNVSTLELGDSALYLCASSLGRQLDNSPLHFGNGTRLTVT.

This clone has a handful of counts. The genes are TRBV19 and TRBJ1-5; D is undetermined. Germline V gene lookup returns CDR1 LNHDA and CDR2 SQIVND (reference sequence). The CDR3 has 14 residues. Trimming took off 5 bases at V and 0 bases at J, with 8 bases between the two ends. CDR3 nucleotide sequence: TGTGCCAGTAGTGCCACAAATAGCAATCAGCCCCAGCATTTT. This gives the protein CASSATNSNQPQHF. The full variable domain, rest sourced from reference TRBV19 and TRBJ1-5, is DGGITQSPKYLFRKEGQNVTLSCEQNLNHDAMYWYRQDPGQGLRLIYYSQIVNDFQKGDIAEGYSVSREKKESFPLTVTSAQKNPTAFYLCASSATNSNQPQHFGDGTRLSIL.

The V and J genes are TRBV19 and TRBJ1-2; D not certain. Germline CDR1 LNHDA, CDR2 SQIVND (reference sequence). Trimming shortened V by 7 bases and J by 3 bases, and 9 bases separated the two germline ends. This CDR3 spans 12 amino acids. This CDR3 reads CASKAADYGYTF. The CDR3 nucleotides are TGTGCCAGTAAGGCGGCCGACTATGGCTACACCTTC.

The chain carries TRBV27 and TRBJ1-5, with 8 nucleotides matching TRBD1. Germline V lookup: CDR1 MNHEY, CDR2 SMNVEV (reference sequence). The CDR3 is made up of 15 amino acids. V dropped 5 bases and J dropped 6; count of bases not matched to a gene: 9. CDR3 coding DNA: TGTGCCAGCAGTCCAACAACAGGGGGAAGTCAGCCCCAGCATTTT. Residues: CASSPTTGGSQPQHF.

This clone was detected once. V usage is TRBV15 and J usage is TRBJ2-1, with a weak D call TRBD1 (6 bases). V was pared by 9 bases and J by 5 bases, with 14 bases between. The CDR3 is 13 residues long. The germline V gene encodes CDR1 LNHNV and CDR2 YYDKDF (reference sequence). The CDR3 nucleotides are TGTGCCACTTCCCGGGACACTGACAATGAGCAGTTCTTC. Encoded protein: CATSRDTDNEQFF.

The rearrangement joins TRBV10-3 to TRBJ1-1; 7 positions match TRBD1. The CDR3 sequence is 14 residues long. The V gene end was trimmed by 3 bases and the J gene end by 8 bases; junction bases not matched to a gene: 9. The germline gives CDR1 ENHRY, CDR2 SYGVKD. The CDR3 coding sequence is TGTGCCATCAGTGAAGGGTATTTGGACAGGGAAGCTTTCTTT. It codes for CAISEGYLDREAFF.

The chain combines TRBV5-4 with TRBJ2-3; weak D call: TRBD2 (7 bases). CDR3 size: 14 residues. CDR1 and CDR2 from the germline V gene are SGHNT and YYREEE (reference sequence). Trimming pared 4 bases from V and 8 bases from J, leaving 17 bases between. CDR3 nucleotide sequence: TGTGCCAGCAGCCCACTTCGGGGGGCTGGTACGCAGTATTTT. Residues: CASSPLRGAGTQYF.